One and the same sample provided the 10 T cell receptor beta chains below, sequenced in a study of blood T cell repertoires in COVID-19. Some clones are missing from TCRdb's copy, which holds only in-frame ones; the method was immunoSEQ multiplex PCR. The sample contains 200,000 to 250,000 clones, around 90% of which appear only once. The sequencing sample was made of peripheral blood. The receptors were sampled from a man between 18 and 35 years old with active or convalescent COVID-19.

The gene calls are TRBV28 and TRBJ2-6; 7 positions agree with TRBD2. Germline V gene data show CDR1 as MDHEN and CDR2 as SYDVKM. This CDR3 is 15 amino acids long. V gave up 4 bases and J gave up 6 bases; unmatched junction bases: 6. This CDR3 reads CASSSSGREANVLTF. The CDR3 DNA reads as TGTGCCAGCAGTTCCTCGGGGAGGGAGGCCAACGTCCTGACTTTC.

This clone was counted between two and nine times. The CDR3 loop is CASSLGGNHYEQYF. CDR3 sequence (DNA): TGTGCCAGCAGCTTAGGCGGGAATCACTACGAGCAGTACTTC. The chain couples TRBV7-6 to TRBJ2-7, with D maybe TRBD2 (6 bases). The CDR3 spans 14 residues. Trimming left V 1 base short and J 3 bases short, with 10 bases between. The germline CDR1 and CDR2 sequences are SGHVS and FNYEAQ. Drawing the rest from reference TRBV7-6 and TRBJ2-7, the complete variable domain is GAGVSQSPRYKVTKRGQDVALRCDPISGHVSLYWYRQALGQGPEFLTYFNYEAQQDKSGLPNDRFSAERPEGSISTLTIQRTEQRDSAMYRCASSLGGNHYEQYFGPGTRLTVT.

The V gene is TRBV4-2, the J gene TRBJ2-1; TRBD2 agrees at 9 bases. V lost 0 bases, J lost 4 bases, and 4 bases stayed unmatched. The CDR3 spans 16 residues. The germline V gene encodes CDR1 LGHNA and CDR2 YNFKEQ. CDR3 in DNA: TGTGCCAGCAGCCAAGAGGGCGGGAGGGTATACAATGAGCAGTTCTTC. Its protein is CASSQEGGRVYNEQFF.

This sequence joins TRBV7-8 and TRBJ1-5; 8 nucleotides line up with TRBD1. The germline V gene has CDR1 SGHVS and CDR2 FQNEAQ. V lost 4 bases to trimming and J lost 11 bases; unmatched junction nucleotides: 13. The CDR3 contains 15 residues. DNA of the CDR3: TGTGCCAGCAGCTCGGACAGGACAGGGACCTTAGCCCAGCATTTT. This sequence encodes CASSSDRTGTLAQHF.

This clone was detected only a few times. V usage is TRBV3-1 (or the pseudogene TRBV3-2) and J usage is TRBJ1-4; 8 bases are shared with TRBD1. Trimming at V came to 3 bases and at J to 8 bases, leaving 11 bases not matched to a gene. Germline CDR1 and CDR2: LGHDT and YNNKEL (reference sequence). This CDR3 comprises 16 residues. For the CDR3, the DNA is TGTGCCAGCAGCCAGGGGCAGGGGGCGATTGGGGAAAAACTGTTTTTT. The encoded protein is CASSQGQGAIGEKLFF.

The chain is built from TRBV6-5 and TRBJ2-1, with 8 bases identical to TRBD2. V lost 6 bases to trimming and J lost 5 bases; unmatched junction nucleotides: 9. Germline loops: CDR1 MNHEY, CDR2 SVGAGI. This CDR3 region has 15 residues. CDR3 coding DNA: TGTGCCAGCAGGAGTCCGGTAGCGGGAAACAATGAGCAGTTCTTC. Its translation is CASRSPVAGNNEQFF.

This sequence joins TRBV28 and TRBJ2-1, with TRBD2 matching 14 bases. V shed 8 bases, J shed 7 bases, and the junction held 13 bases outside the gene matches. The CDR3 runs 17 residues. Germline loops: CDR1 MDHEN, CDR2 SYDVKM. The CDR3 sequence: CASALTSGRGASNEQFF. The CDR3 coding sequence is TGTGCCAGCGCGTTGACTAGCGGGAGGGGAGCGAGTAATGAGCAGTTCTTC. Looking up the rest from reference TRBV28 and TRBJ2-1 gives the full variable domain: DVKVTQSSRYLVKRTGEKVFLECVQDMDHENMFWYRQDPGLGLRLIYFSYDVKMKEKGDIPEGYSVSREKKERFSLILESASTNQTSMYLCASALTSGRGASNEQFFGPGTRLTVL.

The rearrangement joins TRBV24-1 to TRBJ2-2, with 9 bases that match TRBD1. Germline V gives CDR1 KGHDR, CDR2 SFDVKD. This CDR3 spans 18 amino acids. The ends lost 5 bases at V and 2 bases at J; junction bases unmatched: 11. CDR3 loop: CATSAPLGGQGNTGELFF. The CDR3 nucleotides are TGTGCCACCAGTGCTCCCTTAGGGGGACAGGGAAACACCGGGGAGCTGTTTTTT.

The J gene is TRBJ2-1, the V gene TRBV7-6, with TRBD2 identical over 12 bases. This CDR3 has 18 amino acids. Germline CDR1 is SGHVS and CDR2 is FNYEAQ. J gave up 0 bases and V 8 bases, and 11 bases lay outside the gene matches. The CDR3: CASGLSSGRGSSYNEQFF. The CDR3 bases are TGTGCCAGCGGACTTTCTAGCGGGAGGGGAAGCTCCTACAATGAGCAGTTCTTC.

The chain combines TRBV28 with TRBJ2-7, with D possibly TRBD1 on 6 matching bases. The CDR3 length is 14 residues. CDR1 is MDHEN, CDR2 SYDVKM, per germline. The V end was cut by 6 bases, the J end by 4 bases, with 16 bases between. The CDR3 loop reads CASRSPGTPYEQYF. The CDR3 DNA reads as TGTGCCAGCAGGTCCCCCGGGACACCTTACGAGCAGTACTTC.